This T cell receptor (beta chain) originates from a study of post-analysis software for immune sequencing data. The authors incorporated unique molecular identifiers into the TCR beta cDNA libraries. Via MiXCR, TCRdb re-called the PCR reads, giving one row per CDR3 protein. The sample includes approximately 770,000 distinct CDR3 sequences, 46% of them seen just once. Sequenced sample: blood. The sequence came from a girl aged 10 to 17 with multiple sclerosis.

CDR3 region: CASSLIQGGTEAFF. For the CDR3, the DNA is TGTGCCAGCAGCTTGATACAGGGGGGGACTGAAGCTTTCTTT. This rearrangement joins TRBV5-5 to TRBJ1-1, with TRBD1 matching over 8 bases. Germline loops: CDR1 SGHKS, CDR2 YYEKEE (reference sequence). The CDR3 loop spans 14 amino acids. After removal of 1 base from V and 5 bases from J, the junction contained 4 bases not matched to a gene.